This T cell receptor beta chain was observed in a study of CD8 T cells in ankylosing spondylitis. Trimming shortened V by 7 bases and J by 6 bases, and 10 bases separated the two germline ends. CDR1 is MNHEY and CDR2 is SVGEGT in the germline V gene. The CDR3 has 12 residues. As to this clonotype: Antigen: not known.

TCRdb passed the 5' RACE reads through MiXCR, listing each CDR3 protein once. The profile shows under 250,000 distinct CDR3 sequences, around 25% of them singletons. Study results and limitations: There was a TCR beta motif, made of several highly homologous variants, that appeared characteristic of ankylosing spondylitis blood. Disease-associated clones were reportedly significantly overrepresented in matched ankylosing spondylitis synovial fluid.

This clonotype was obtained from a male donor with ankylosing spondylitis or in good health (not recorded which). The chain employs TRBV6-2 or TRBV6-3 and TRBJ2-1; D is uncertain. The specimen was blood, either unsorted or a sorted T cell fraction (not recorded which). In DNA form, the CDR3 reads TGTGCCAGCATTGAACTTCCCAATGAGCAGTTCTTC. It translates to CASIELPNEQFF.